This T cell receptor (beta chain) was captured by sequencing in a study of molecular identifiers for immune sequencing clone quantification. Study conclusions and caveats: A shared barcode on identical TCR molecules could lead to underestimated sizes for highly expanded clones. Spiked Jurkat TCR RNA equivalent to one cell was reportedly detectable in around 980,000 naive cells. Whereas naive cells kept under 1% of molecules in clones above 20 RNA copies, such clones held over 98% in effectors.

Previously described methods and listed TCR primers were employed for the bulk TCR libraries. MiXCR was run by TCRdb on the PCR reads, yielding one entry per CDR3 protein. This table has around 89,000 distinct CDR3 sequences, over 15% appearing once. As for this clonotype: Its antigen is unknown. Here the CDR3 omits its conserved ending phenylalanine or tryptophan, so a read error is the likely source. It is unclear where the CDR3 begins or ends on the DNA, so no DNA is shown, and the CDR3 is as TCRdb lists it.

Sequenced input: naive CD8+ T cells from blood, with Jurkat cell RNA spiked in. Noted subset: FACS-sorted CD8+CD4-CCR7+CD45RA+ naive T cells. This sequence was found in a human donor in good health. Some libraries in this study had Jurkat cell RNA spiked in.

The CDR3 is CASRTGVNTEALL. The V and J genes are TRBV6-5 and TRBJ1-1; the D segment call TRBD1 is taken from the table without a DNA check. In germline, CDR1 is MNHEY, CDR2 SVGAGI. From its first to its last residue, the CDR3 has 13 amino acids.